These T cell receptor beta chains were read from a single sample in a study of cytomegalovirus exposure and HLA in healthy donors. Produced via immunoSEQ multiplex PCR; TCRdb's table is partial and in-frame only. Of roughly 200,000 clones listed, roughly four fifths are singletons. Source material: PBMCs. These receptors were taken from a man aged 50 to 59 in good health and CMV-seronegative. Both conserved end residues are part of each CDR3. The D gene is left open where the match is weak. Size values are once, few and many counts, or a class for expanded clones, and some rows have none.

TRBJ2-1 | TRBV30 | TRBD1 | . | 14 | TGTGCCTGGAGCTGGGGACAGGAGTACAATGAGCAGTTCTTC | CAWSWGQEYNEQFF
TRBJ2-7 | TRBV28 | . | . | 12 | TGTGCCAGCAGTTCAGGGGTCTACGAGCAGTACTTC | CASSSGVYEQYF
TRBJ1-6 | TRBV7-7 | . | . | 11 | TGTGCTAGCCTGTATAATTCACCCCTCCACTTT | CASLYNSPLHF
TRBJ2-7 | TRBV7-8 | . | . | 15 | TGTGCCAGCAGCCTTACCCAGGGATTTGGAAACGAGCAGTACTTC | CASSLTQGFGNEQYF
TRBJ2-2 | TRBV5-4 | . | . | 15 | TGTGCCAGCAGCTTGGCAGGGATTACCACCGGGGAGCTGTTTTTT | CASSLAGITTGELFF
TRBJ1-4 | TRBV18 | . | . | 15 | TGTGCCAGCTCACCGCAGACAGGTGCAAATGAAAAACTGTTTTTT | CASSPQTGANEKLFF
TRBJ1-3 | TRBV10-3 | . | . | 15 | TGTGCCATCAGTGATGCGGGGGGTTCTGGAAACACCATATATTTT | CAISDAGGSGNTIYF
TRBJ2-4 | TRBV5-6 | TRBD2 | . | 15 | TGTGCCAGCAGCCCCTTGGCGGGAGGGAAAAACATTCAGTACTTC | CASSPLAGGKNIQYF
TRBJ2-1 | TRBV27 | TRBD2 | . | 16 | TGTGCCAGCAGTTCCCCGAAGGGGAGGGGAAGAAATGAGCAGTTCTTC | CASSSPKGRGRNEQFF
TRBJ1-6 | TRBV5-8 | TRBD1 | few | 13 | TGTGCCAGCAGCTACGACAGGGATTCACCCCTCCACTTT | CASSYDRDSPLHF
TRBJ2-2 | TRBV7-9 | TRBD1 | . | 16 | TGTGCCAGCAGCTTAGCAGGGACAGTTAGGACCGGGGAGCTGTTTTTT | CASSLAGTVRTGELFF
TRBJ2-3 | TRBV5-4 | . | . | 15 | TGTGCCAGCAGCTTGGATAGCGGACGTCCAGATACGCAGTATTTT | CASSLDSGRPDTQYF
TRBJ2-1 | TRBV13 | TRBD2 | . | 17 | TGTGCCAGCAGCTTTGTTACTAGCGGGAGCCCCCGACGGGAGCAGTTCTTC | CASSFVTSGSPRREQFF
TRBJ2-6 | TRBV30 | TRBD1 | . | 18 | TGTGCCTGGTCTTCTAACAGGGGGTTTCACTCTGGGGCCAACGTCCTGACTTTC | CAWSSNRGFHSGANVLTF
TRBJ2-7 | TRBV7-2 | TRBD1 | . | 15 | TGTGCCAGCAGTTCACGAGACAGGGGATACTACGAGCAGTACTTC | CASSSRDRGYYEQYF
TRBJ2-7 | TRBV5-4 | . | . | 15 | TGTGCCAGCAGCTTAGGGGGCGGGGTCTCCTACGAGCAGTACTTC | CASSLGGGVSYEQYF
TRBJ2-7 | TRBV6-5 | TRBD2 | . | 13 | TGTGCCAGCAGTGGCGGGAGCGTCTACGAGCAGTACTTC | CASSGGSVYEQYF
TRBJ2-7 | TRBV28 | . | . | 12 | TGTGCCTCCACCGGAGTGTTCTACGAGCAGTACTTC | CASTGVFYEQYF
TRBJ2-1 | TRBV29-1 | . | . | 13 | TGCAGCGTCGCCCATACAACAACAAATGAGCAGTTCTTC | CSVAHTTTNEQFF
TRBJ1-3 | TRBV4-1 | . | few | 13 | TGCGCCAGCAGCCAAGATATTGGAAACACCATATATTTT | CASSQDIGNTIYF
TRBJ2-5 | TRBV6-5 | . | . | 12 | TGTGCCAGCAGTTATACGAGAAGCGCCCAGTACTTC | CASSYTRSAQYF
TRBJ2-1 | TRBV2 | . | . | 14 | TGTGCCAGCAGTACAGGGAGCTCCTACAATGAGCAGTTCTTC | CASSTGSSYNEQFF
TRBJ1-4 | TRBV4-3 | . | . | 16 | TGCGCCAGCAGCCAAGATTTCGTAAGGACAAATGAAAAACTGTTTTTT | CASSQDFVRTNEKLFF
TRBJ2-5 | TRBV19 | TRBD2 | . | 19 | TGTGCCAGTAGTATTTCCCCGGGACTAGCGGGGGTCCGCCAAGAGACCCAGTACTTC | CASSISPGLAGVRQETQYF
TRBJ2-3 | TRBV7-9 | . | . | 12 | TGTGCCAGCAGTCCGGACTACCTCGACGCGTATTTT | CASSPDYLDAYF
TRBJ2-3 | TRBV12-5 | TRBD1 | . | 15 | TGTGCTAGTGGTTCCCCGGACAGGGGGGATGATACGCAGTATTTT | CASGSPDRGDDTQYF
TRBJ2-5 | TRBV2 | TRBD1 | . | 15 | TGTGCCAGCATGCGGGACAGGGTCTTTCGAGAGACCCAGTACTTC | CASMRDRVFRETQYF
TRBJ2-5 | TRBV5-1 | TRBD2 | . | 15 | TGCGCCAGCAGCTTGGAAGCGGGGGTCCAAGAGACCCAGTACTTC | CASSLEAGVQETQYF
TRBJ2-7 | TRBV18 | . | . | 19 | TGTGCCAGCTCACCACCTCTTACGCAGGAACAATTCTACGGCTACGAGCAGTACTTC | CASSPPLTQEQFYGYEQYF
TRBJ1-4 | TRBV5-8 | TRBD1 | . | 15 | TGTGCCAGCAGCTTATTACAGGGGAGAGGGGAAAAACTGTTTTTT | CASSLLQGRGEKLFF
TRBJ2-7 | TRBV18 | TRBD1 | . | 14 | TGTGCCAGCTCACCGGGGACAGGGGTTTTCGAGCAGTACTTC | CASSPGTGVFEQYF
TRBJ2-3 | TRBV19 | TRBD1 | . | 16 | TGTGCCAGTAGTCCCCGAGGGACAGCTCGCACAGATACGCAGTATTTT | CASSPRGTARTDTQYF